One sample yielded the 17 T cell receptor beta chains listed below, sequenced in a study of T cell repertoires in cytomegalovirus infection. Each CDR3 protein gets one entry after TCRdb re-called the reads with MiXCR. The repertoire has more than 150,000 distinct CDR3 sequences, around a quarter of them found once; the top ten carry about a tenth. The specimen was PBMCs. The receptors here all came from a human donor in good health (CMV status not recorded). Some clones in this sample may be carry-over from other donors' samples.

V is TRBV7-2 and J is TRBJ2-1; 8 bases are a match to TRBD2. The germline gives CDR1 SGHTA, CDR2 FQGNSA. V shed 2 bases, J shed 2 bases, and the junction held 8 bases outside the gene matches. There are 17 residues in the CDR3. The CDR3 DNA is TGTGCCAGCAGCTTATGGGGAGCGGGAGCTACCTACAATGAGCAGTTCTTC. It encodes CASSLWGAGATYNEQFF.

This clonotype was observed a few times. The chain uses TRBV29-1 and TRBJ1-1; 8 nucleotides match TRBD1. V lost 8 bases, J lost 1 base, and 6 bases stayed unmatched. CDR3 size: 13 residues. The germline V gene has CDR1 SQVTM and CDR2 ANQGSEA. For the CDR3, the DNA is TGCAGCTTCCGACAGGGGACGAACACTGAAGCTTTCTTT. It yields the protein CSFRQGTNTEAFF.

A few counts support this clonotype. The chain links TRBV28 to TRBJ2-5; TRBD2 matches 9 bases. The CDR3 extends over 15 amino acids. Germline V gene lookup returns CDR1 MDHEN and CDR2 SYDVKM. V shed 5 bases and J 6 bases; nucleotides not matched to a gene: 10. The CDR3 is CASSLRGGAPKTQYF. The CDR3 nucleotides are TGTGCCAGCAGTCTTCGCGGGGGGGCCCCGAAGACCCAGTACTTC.

Remarks on this clonotype: Being one base from a much bigger clone, this may be a read error. The rearrangement links TRBV7-2 to TRBJ1-4; no definite D call. The length of the CDR3 is 14 residues. CDR1 is SGHTA and CDR2 is FQGNSA in the germline V gene. In DNA form, the CDR3 reads TGTGCCAGCAGCCAAGGGCTAACTAATGAAAATCTGTTTTTT. Amino acid sequence: CASSQGLTNENLFF.

This clonotype occurred a few times. The CDR3 loop is CATSTWTGDEQYF. CDR3 sequence (DNA): TGTGCCACCAGCACCTGGACAGGGGACGAGCAGTACTTC. The chain links TRBV24-1 to TRBJ2-7, with TRBD1 matching over 9 bases. CDR3 length: 13 amino acids. The junction had 5 bases not matched to a gene; V was cut back by 7 bases and J by 5 bases. Germline V gene sequence: CDR1 KGHDR, CDR2 SFDVKD.

This clonotype was detected ten times or more. The chain has TRBV7-9 and TRBJ2-1; D is perhaps TRBD1 or TRBD2 (5 bases each). The germline CDR1 and CDR2 sequences are SEHNR and FQNEAQ (reference sequence). V lost 5 bases to trimming and J lost 15 bases, with 17 bases between them. The CDR3 runs to 12 residues. The CDR3: CASSLRDPRAFF. Here the CDR3 DNA reads TGTGCCAGCAGCCTCCGGGACCCGAGAGCGTTCTTC.

V is TRBV14 and J is TRBJ1-3; TRBD1 aligns across 9 bases. Germline CDR1 SGHDN, CDR2 FVKESK. V was clipped by 3 bases and J by 4 bases; unmatched bases: 4. The CDR3 runs to 15 residues. As DNA, the CDR3 is TGTGCCAGCAGCCACCGACAGGGGGGCGGAAACACCATATATTTT. Protein sequence: CASSHRQGGGNTIYF.

This chain's CDR3 is CASGPDRGETQYF. CDR3 DNA sequence: TGTGCTAGTGGACCCGACAGGGGAGAGACCCAGTACTTC. The V gene is TRBV12-5, the J gene TRBJ2-5, with 8 nucleotides matching TRBD1. Germline CDR1 and CDR2: LGHNT and FRNRAP. Trimming cost V 6 bases and J 4 bases; bases outside gene matches: 4. The CDR3 extends over 13 amino acids.

In this sample, this clonotype turned up a few times. The chain carries TRBV28 and TRBJ1-5, with D perhaps matching TRBD1 (5 bases). V dropped 10 bases and J dropped 1 base, with 14 bases sitting between them. This CDR3 is built from 14 residues. The V gene's germline CDR1 is MDHEN and CDR2 SYDVKM. The CDR3 region is CATSSGGSNQPQHF. The CDR3 nucleotides are TGTGCCACCTCATCCGGGGGGAGCAATCAGCCCCAGCATTTT. Variable domain in full (rest from reference TRBV28 and TRBJ1-5): DVKVTQSSRYLVKRTGEKVFLECVQDMDHENMFWYRQDPGLGLRLIYFSYDVKMKEKGDIPEGYSVSREKKERFSLILESASTNQTSMYLCATSSGGSNQPQHFGDGTRLSIL.

This clonotype occurred many times. This chain links TRBV28 with TRBJ2-1; the D gene is possibly TRBD1 (5 bases). V lost 3 bases and J 5 bases, leaving 8 bases between the germline ends. This CDR3 has 13 amino acids. CDR1 is MDHEN, CDR2 SYDVKM, per germline. The CDR3 region has the DNA TGTGCCAGCAGTTTGACACAGGACAATGAGCAGTTCTTC. This sequence encodes CASSLTQDNEQFF.

This clonotype was seen at least ten times. The V call is TRBV7-6, the J call TRBJ2-1; the match to TRBD2 covers 7 bases. The J segment lost 3 bases and the V segment lost 5 bases, leaving 4 bases of the junction unmatched. Germline V gives CDR1 SGHVS, CDR2 FNYEAQ. This CDR3 comprises 14 residues. DNA for the CDR3: TGTGCCAGCAGCGCCCGGGACTACTACAATGAGCAGTTCTTC. Amino acid sequence: CASSARDYYNEQFF.

V and J are TRBV29-1 and TRBJ1-1; 7 bases map to TRBD1. Germline loops: CDR1 SQVTM, CDR2 ANQGSEA. After removal of 1 base from V and 1 base from J, the junction contained 0 bases not matched to a gene. CDR3 length equals 13 residues. The chain's CDR3 is CSVEAGGNTEAFF. The CDR3 region has the DNA TGCAGCGTTGAAGCAGGGGGGAACACTGAAGCTTTCTTT.

In its sample, this clonotype was seen many times. The chain carries TRBV7-8 and TRBJ1-3, with no clear D. Germline lookup yields CDR1 SGHVS and CDR2 FQNEAQ. Trimming stripped 5 bases from V and 0 bases from J, with 8 bases between. The CDR3 spans 14 residues. The CDR3, as DNA: TGTGCCAGCAGCGAGTTGGTCTCTGGAAACACCATATATTTT. This sequence encodes CASSELVSGNTIYF.

In its sample, this clonotype was seen a few times. The chain couples TRBV27 to TRBJ2-1; no firm D call. The CDR3 runs to 13 residues. Germline lookup yields CDR1 MNHEY and CDR2 SMNVEV (reference sequence). The ends were cut back, 3 bases at V and 6 bases at J, with 9 bases in the middle. The CDR3 DNA reads as TGTGCCAGCAGTTTGGCAGCCCCCAATGAGCAGTTCTTC. Encoded protein: CASSLAAPNEQFF.

The chain is built from TRBV28 and TRBJ1-4; D is perhaps TRBD1 (6 bases). V was shortened by 3 bases and J by 5 bases, with 13 bases between the two germline ends. Germline assignment: CDR1 MDHEN and CDR2 SYDVKM. This CDR3 region has 15 residues. In DNA form, the CDR3 reads TGTGCCAGCAGTTTGGTGACAGGAATAAATGAAAAACTGTTTTTT. It is translated as CASSLVTGINEKLFF.

The chain joins TRBV7-8 to TRBJ2-7; D is tentatively TRBD1 or TRBD2 (7 bases each). The CDR3 sequence is 14 residues long. Looked up from germline, CDR1 is SGHVS and CDR2 is FQNEAQ. Deletions cut 5 bases from V and 0 bases from J, with 11 bases between. CDR3 sequence (DNA): TGTGCCAGCAGCGGGGGGGACAGCTCCTACGAGCAGTACTTC. Translated, it gives CASSGGDSSYEQYF.

This clonotype was detected only a few times. V gene TRBV7-9 combines with J gene TRBJ2-5, with 8 nucleotides matching TRBD2. Germline CDR1 SEHNR, CDR2 FQNEAQ (reference sequence). Trimming at V came to 4 bases and at J to 1 base, leaving 8 bases not matched to a gene. The CDR3 has 16 amino acids. The CDR3 region has the DNA TGTGCCAGCAGCTCATCGACGACTAGCGCCCAAGAGACCCAGTACTTC. Protein product: CASSSSTTSAQETQYF.